This TCR beta chain was captured in a study of control samples from healthy donors and cancer patients. Germline CDR1 reads MNHEY; CDR2 reads SVGAGI. This CDR3 has 14 amino acids. Deletions cut 0 bases from V and 1 base from J, with 6 bases between. Some clones are missing from TCRdb's copy, which holds only in-frame ones; the method was immunoSEQ multiplex PCR. The sample records about 98,000 clones, 79% being singletons. The sequence came from a woman aged 30 to 39 in good health. This chain uses TRBV6-5 with TRBJ1-1; D ambiguous. The sequenced sample was blood. CDR3 nucleotides: TGTGCCAGCAGTTACTCGAGAGGGAACACTGAAGCTTTCTTT. Translation: CASSYSRGNTEAFF.